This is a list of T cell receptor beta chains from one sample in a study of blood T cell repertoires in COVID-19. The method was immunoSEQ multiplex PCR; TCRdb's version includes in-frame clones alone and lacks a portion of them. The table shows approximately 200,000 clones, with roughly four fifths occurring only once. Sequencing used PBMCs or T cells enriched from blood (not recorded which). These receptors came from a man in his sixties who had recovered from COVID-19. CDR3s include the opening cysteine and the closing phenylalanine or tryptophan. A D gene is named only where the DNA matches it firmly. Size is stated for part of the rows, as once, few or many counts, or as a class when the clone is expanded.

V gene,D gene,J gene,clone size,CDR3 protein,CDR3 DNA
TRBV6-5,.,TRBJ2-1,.,CASSFRESNEQFF,TGTGCCAGCAGTTTCCGGGAGAGCAATGAGCAGTTCTTC
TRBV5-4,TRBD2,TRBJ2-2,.,CASSLMSGGRPGELFF,TGTGCCAGCAGCTTGATGTCGGGGGGGCGACCCGGGGAGCTGTTTTTT
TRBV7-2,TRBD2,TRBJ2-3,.,CASSLSPSGGLDTQYF,TGTGCCAGCAGCTTGTCCCCTAGCGGGGGGCTTGATACGCAGTATTTT
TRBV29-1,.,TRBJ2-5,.,CSGGGLLETQYF,TGCAGCGGGGGGGGCCTTCTCGAGACCCAGTACTTC
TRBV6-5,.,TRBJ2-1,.,CASSYGVEGIYEQFF,TGTGCCAGCAGTTACGGGGTGGAGGGGATCTATGAGCAGTTCTTC
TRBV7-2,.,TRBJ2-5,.,CASSVQQETQYF,TGTGCCAGCAGCGTCCAACAAGAGACCCAGTACTTC
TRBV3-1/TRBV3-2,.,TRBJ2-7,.,CASSQTAYEQYF,TGTGCCAGCAGCCAAACAGCCTACGAGCAGTACTTC
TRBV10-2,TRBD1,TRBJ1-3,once,CASRGQGNTIYF,TGCGCCAGCAGGGGACAGGGAAACACCATATATTTT
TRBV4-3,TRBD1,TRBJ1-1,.,CASSQGHRGRNTEAFF,TGCGCCAGCAGCCAAGGTCACAGGGGAAGAAACACTGAAGCTTTCTTT
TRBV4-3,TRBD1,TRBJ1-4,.,CASSPPKGAGEKLFF,TGCGCCAGCAGCCCTCCTAAGGGGGCGGGTGAAAAACTGTTTTTT
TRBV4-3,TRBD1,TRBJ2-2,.,CASSRQGAPTGELFF,TGCGCCAGCAGTCGACAGGGGGCGCCGACCGGGGAGCTGTTTTTT
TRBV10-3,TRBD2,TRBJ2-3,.,CAINRLAGDSPDTQYF,TGTGCCATCAATAGACTAGCGGGGGACAGTCCAGATACGCAGTATTTT
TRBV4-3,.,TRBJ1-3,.,CASSQNNRVGNTIYF,TGCGCCAGCAGCCAAAACAACAGGGTTGGAAACACCATATATTTT
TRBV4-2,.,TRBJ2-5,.,CASSQEGGGARETQYF,TGTGCCAGCAGCCAAGAAGGAGGGGGGGCCCGGGAGACCCAGTACTTC
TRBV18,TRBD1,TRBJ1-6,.,CASSPRDSDNSPLHF,TGTGCCAGCTCACCGCGGGACAGTGATAATTCACCCCTCCACTTT
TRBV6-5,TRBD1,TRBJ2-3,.,CASSSWTGTADTQYF,TGTGCCAGCAGTTCTTGGACAGGGACCGCAGATACGCAGTATTTT
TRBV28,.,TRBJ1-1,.,CASTPSSYMNTEAFF,TGTGCCAGCACTCCTTCCAGTTACATGAACACTGAAGCTTTCTTT
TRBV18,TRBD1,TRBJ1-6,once,CASSPGDRGFSPLHF,TGTGCCAGCTCACCGGGGGACAGAGGGTTTTCACCCCTCCACTTT
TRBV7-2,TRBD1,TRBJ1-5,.,CASSPQGASNQPQHF,TGTGCCAGCAGCCCACAGGGGGCTAGCAATCAGCCCCAGCATTTT
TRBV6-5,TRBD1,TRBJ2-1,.,CASRGGQGAYNEQFF,TGTGCCAGCAGGGGCGGACAGGGGGCTTACAATGAGCAGTTCTTC
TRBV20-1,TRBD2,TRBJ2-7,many,CSASSGTSGYEQYF,TGCAGTGCTAGTTCCGGGACTAGCGGTTACGAGCAGTACTTC
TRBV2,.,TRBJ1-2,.,CASRIQQGHYGYTF,TGTGCCAGCAGAATACAACAGGGTCACTATGGCTACACCTTC
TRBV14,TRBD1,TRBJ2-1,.,CASSQDQGAYHLGQFF,TGTGCCAGCAGCCAAGATCAGGGGGCCTATCATTTGGGGCAGTTCTTC
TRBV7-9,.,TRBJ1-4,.,CASSFGQATNEKLFF,TGTGCCAGCAGCTTCGGACAAGCAACTAATGAAAAACTGTTTTTT
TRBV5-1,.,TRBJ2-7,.,CASSTTQGGSYEQYF,TGCGCCAGCAGCACCACGCAGGGGGGATCCTACGAGCAGTACTTC
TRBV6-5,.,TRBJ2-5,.,CASSPTTRGTQYF,TGTGCCAGCAGCCCAACGACTAGGGGGACCCAGTACTTC
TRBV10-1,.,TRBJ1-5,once,CASSDWSLRGNQPQHF,TGCGCCAGCAGTGACTGGTCCCTACGGGGCAATCAGCCCCAGCATTTT
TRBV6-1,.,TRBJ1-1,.,CASSEEDRAFF,TGTGCCAGCAGTGAAGAAGACAGGGCTTTCTTT